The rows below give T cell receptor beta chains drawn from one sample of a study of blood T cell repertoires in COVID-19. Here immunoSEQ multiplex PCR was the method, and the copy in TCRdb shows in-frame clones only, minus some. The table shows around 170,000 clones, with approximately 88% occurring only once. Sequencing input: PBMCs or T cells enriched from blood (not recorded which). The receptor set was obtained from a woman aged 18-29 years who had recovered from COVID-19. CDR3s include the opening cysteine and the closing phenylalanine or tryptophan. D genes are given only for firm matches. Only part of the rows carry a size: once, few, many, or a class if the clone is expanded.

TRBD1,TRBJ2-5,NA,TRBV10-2,CASSPGTGEETQYF,TGCGCCAGCAGCCCGGGGACAGGGGAAGAGACCCAGTACTTC
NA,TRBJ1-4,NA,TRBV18,CASSPGQIATNEKLFF,TGTGCCAGCTCACCTGGACAGATAGCAACTAATGAAAAACTGTTTTTT
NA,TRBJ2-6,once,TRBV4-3,CASSQESDSYSGANVLTF,TGCGCCAGCAGCCAAGAATCGGACAGTTACTCTGGGGCCAACGTCCTGACTTTC
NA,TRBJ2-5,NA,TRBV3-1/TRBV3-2,CASSPFQETQYF,TGTGCCAGCAGCCCCTTTCAAGAGACCCAGTACTTC
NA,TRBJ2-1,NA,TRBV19,CASSIGGTAQFF,TGTGCCAGTAGTATCGGCGGGACCGCTCAGTTCTTC
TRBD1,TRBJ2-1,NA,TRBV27,CASGGSGQGWHEQFF,TGTGCCAGCGGGGGATCGGGACAGGGGTGGCATGAGCAGTTCTTC
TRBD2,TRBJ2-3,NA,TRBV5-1,CASRPLAGGPPDTQYF,TGCGCCAGCAGGCCACTAGCGGGGGGGCCCCCAGATACGCAGTATTTT
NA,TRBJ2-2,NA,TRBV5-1,CASSFGGAGELFF,TGCGCCAGCAGCTTCGGGGGTGCCGGGGAGCTGTTTTTT
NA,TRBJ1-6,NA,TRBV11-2,CASSPNGPSNSPLHF,TGTGCCAGCAGCCCGAATGGCCCGTCAAACTCACCCCTCCACTTT
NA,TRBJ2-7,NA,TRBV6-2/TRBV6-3,CASSQTLGGGWQYF,TGTGCCAGCAGCCAAACCCTAGGGGGGGGCTGGCAGTACTTC
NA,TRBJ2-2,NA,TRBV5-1,CASSLDRFTGELFF,TGCGCCAGCAGCTTGGACAGATTCACCGGGGAGCTGTTTTTT
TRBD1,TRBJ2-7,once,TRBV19,CASSMTGGYEQYF,TGTGCCAGTAGTATGACAGGGGGCTACGAGCAGTACTTC
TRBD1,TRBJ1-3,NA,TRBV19,CASSGQGPISGNTIYF,TGTGCCAGTAGTGGACAGGGCCCGATCTCTGGAAACACCATATATTTT
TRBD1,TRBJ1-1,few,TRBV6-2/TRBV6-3,CASSYGQEEAFF,TGTGCCAGCAGTTACGGACAGGAAGAAGCTTTCTTT
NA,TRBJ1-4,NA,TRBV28,CASNEFGGTNEKLFF,TGTGCCAGCAATGAGTTTGGCGGCACTAATGAAAAACTGTTTTTT
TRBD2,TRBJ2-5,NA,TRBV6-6,CASSATTSVQGETQYF,TGTGCCAGCAGTGCGACGACTAGCGTCCAGGGGGAGACCCAGTACTTC
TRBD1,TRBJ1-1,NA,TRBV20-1,CSVTGVIEAFF,TGCAGTGTGACAGGGGTGATTGAAGCTTTCTTT
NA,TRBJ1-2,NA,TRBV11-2,CASSLGSEQNYTF,TGTGCCAGCAGCTTAGGGTCGGAACAGAACTACACCTTC
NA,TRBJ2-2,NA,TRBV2,CASSDKPGELFF,TGTGCCAGCAGTGATAAGCCCGGGGAGCTGTTTTTT
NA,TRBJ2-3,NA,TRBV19,CASSIASPYSSTDTQYF,TGTGCCAGTAGTATAGCTTCCCCATACTCTAGCACAGATACGCAGTATTTT
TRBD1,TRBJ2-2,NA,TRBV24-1,CATSGTGGGTGELFF,TGTGCCACCAGCGGGACAGGGGGCGGAACCGGGGAGCTGTTTTTT
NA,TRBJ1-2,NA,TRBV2,CASSDPRSLNYGYTF,TGTGCCAGCAGTGATCCGAGATCCCTTAACTATGGCTACACCTTC
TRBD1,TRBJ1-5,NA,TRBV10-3,CAISRTGEAEAQHF,TGTGCCATCAGTCGGACAGGGGAAGCCGAGGCCCAGCATTTT
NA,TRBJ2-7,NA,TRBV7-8,CASSPDTYEQYF,TGTGCCAGCAGCCCCGACACCTACGAGCAGTACTTC
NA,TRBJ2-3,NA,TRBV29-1,CSVVSGADTQYF,TGCAGCGTTGTTTCGGGAGCAGATACGCAGTATTTT
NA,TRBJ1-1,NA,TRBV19,CASSMTGRTEAFF,TGTGCCAGTAGTATGACAGGCCGGACTGAAGCTTTCTTT
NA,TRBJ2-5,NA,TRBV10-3,CAISDRPEETQYF,TGTGCCATCAGTGACAGGCCAGAAGAGACCCAGTACTTC
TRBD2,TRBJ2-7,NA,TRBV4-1,CASSQDLTGRAGEQYF,TGCGCCAGCAGCCAAGATCTTACCGGGAGGGCGGGCGAGCAGTACTTC
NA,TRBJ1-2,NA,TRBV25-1,CASSEYSGAGYTF,TGTGCCAGCAGTGAATATTCAGGGGCCGGCTACACCTTC
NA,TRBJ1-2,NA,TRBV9,CASSVSVNYGYTF,TGTGCCAGCAGCGTATCGGTAAACTATGGCTACACCTTC
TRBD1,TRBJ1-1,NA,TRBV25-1,CASSGRQGVIEAFF,TGTGCCAGCAGTGGAAGACAGGGGGTGATTGAGGCTTTCTTT
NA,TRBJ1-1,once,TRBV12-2,CASRPSGKNTEAFF,TGTGCAAGTCGCCCCTCGGGAAAGAACACTGAAGCTTTCTTT
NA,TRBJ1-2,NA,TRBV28,CASSLKQVYGYTF,TGTGCCAGCAGTTTGAAACAGGTCTATGGCTACACCTTC
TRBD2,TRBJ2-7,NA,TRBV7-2,CASSLGLAGGLEQYF,TGTGCCAGCAGCTTAGGTCTAGCGGGGGGGCTGGAGCAGTACTTC
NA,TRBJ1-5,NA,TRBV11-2,CASSLGGRRDEVNQPQHF,TGTGCCAGCAGCTTAGGCGGGAGGAGGGACGAGGTCAATCAGCCCCAGCATTTT
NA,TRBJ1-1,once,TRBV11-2,CASSFGQGPYEAFF,TGTGCCAGCAGCTTCGGGCAGGGCCCATATGAAGCTTTCTTT
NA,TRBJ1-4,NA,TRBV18,CASSPVERVEKLFF,TGTGCCAGCTCACCGGTAGAGAGGGTCGAAAAACTGTTTTTT
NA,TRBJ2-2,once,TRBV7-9,CASSPAGLPAGTGELFF,TGTGCCAGCAGCCCCGCGGGCCTACCCGCGGGGACCGGGGAGCTGTTTTTT
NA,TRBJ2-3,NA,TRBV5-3,CARPLWGQDASTDTQYF,TGTGCCAGACCCTTGTGGGGGCAGGATGCTAGCACAGATACGCAGTATTTT
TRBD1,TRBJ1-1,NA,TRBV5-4,CASRQRDRGSEAFF,TGTGCCAGCAGGCAGCGGGACAGGGGATCGGAAGCTTTCTTT
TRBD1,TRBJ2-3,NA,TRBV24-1,CATSDPGQSTDTQYF,TGTGCCACCAGTGATCCGGGACAGAGCACAGATACGCAGTATTTT